Listed below are T cell receptor beta chains from one sample, sequenced in a study of blood T cell repertoires in COVID-19. Clones were read by immunoSEQ multiplex PCR, and TCRdb kept only the in-frame ones, dropping some. Of about 130,000 clones in the sample, about 86% were seen once. The specimen sequenced was PBMCs or T cells enriched from blood (not recorded which). These receptors all come from a man in his forties with acute COVID-19. Each CDR3 is given without its conserved first and last residue. A D gene is named only where the DNA matches it firmly. Clone size is stated in some rows and not others, as once, few, many or a class when expanded.

J gene: TRBJ2-5
clone size: -
D gene: -
CDR3 length: 13
V gene: TRBV5-1
CDR3 protein: ASSSHLTGSETQY

J gene: TRBJ1-2
clone size: -
D gene: TRBD1
CDR3 length: 14
V gene: TRBV7-3
CDR3 protein: ASSPGDRDKGDGYT

J gene: TRBJ1-5
clone size: -
D gene: -
CDR3 length: 12
V gene: TRBV5-8
CDR3 protein: ASSLDSPNQPQH

J gene: TRBJ1-2
clone size: once
D gene: TRBD1
CDR3 length: 11
V gene: TRBV7-7
CDR3 protein: ASSSQPGQGLT

J gene: TRBJ2-7
clone size: -
D gene: TRBD1
CDR3 length: 13
V gene: TRBV18
CDR3 protein: ASSPVGQGHYEQY

J gene: TRBJ2-3
clone size: -
D gene: TRBD2
CDR3 length: 12
V gene: TRBV2
CDR3 protein: ASISGIRADTQY

J gene: TRBJ1-5
clone size: -
D gene: TRBD1
CDR3 length: 11
V gene: TRBV30
CDR3 protein: AWSVQGDQPQH

J gene: TRBJ1-4
clone size: -
D gene: -
CDR3 length: 9
V gene: TRBV28
CDR3 protein: ASSLNEKLF

J gene: TRBJ1-4
clone size: -
D gene: TRBD1
CDR3 length: 12
V gene: TRBV6-5
CDR3 protein: ASRRQGAGEKLF

J gene: TRBJ2-5
clone size: -
D gene: -
CDR3 length: 11
V gene: TRBV24-1
CDR3 protein: ATSDHNQETQY

J gene: TRBJ1-2
clone size: once
D gene: TRBD1
CDR3 length: 12
V gene: TRBV7-3
CDR3 protein: ASSLTTGGDGYT

J gene: TRBJ1-3
clone size: -
D gene: -
CDR3 length: 13
V gene: TRBV6-1
CDR3 protein: ASSELRSLGNTIY

J gene: TRBJ1-1
clone size: -
D gene: -
CDR3 length: 12
V gene: TRBV5-1
CDR3 protein: ASSDTQGNTEAF

J gene: TRBJ2-1
clone size: -
D gene: -
CDR3 length: 14
V gene: TRBV21-1
CDR3 protein: ASSTGGTGPYNEQF

J gene: TRBJ1-5
clone size: few
D gene: -
CDR3 length: 13
V gene: TRBV6-5
CDR3 protein: ASSYGRYSNQPQH

J gene: TRBJ2-1
clone size: -
D gene: -
CDR3 length: 12
V gene: TRBV28
CDR3 protein: ASLPASAYNEQF

J gene: TRBJ2-3
clone size: -
D gene: -
CDR3 length: 11
V gene: TRBV5-1
CDR3 protein: ASSFGGTDTQY

J gene: TRBJ1-3
clone size: -
D gene: -
CDR3 length: 13
V gene: TRBV18
CDR3 protein: ASSPREGSGNTIY

J gene: TRBJ1-5
clone size: -
D gene: -
CDR3 length: 11
V gene: TRBV30
CDR3 protein: AWRGPGDQPQH

J gene: TRBJ2-1
clone size: -
D gene: -
CDR3 length: 9
V gene: TRBV14
CDR3 protein: ASGAGNEQF

J gene: TRBJ1-2
clone size: -
D gene: -
CDR3 length: 11
V gene: TRBV10-3
CDR3 protein: ATGDGDGYGYT

J gene: TRBJ2-7
clone size: -
D gene: TRBD2
CDR3 length: 11
V gene: TRBV10-1
CDR3 protein: ASSPGGSYEQY

J gene: TRBJ1-2
clone size: -
D gene: TRBD1
CDR3 length: 14
V gene: TRBV6-4
CDR3 protein: ASSVTGTGSNYGYT

J gene: TRBJ1-2
clone size: few
D gene: -
CDR3 length: 11
V gene: TRBV10-3
CDR3 protein: AISETGPYGYT

J gene: TRBJ2-5
clone size: -
D gene: -
CDR3 length: 13
V gene: TRBV5-1
CDR3 protein: ASSLQGTVEETQY

J gene: TRBJ1-6
clone size: few
D gene: -
CDR3 length: 13
V gene: TRBV5-1
CDR3 protein: ASSSETPHNSPLH

J gene: TRBJ2-1
clone size: -
D gene: TRBD2
CDR3 length: 15
V gene: TRBV14
CDR3 protein: ASSQDTSGGTKNEQF

J gene: TRBJ1-1
clone size: -
D gene: TRBD1
CDR3 length: 13
V gene: TRBV6-5
CDR3 protein: ASSYSDRGGTEAF